These 17 T cell receptor beta chains originate from one sample sequenced in a study of blood T cell repertoires in COVID-19. TCRdb's table, derived via immunoSEQ multiplex PCR, lists solely in-frame clones and lacks some. The table shows some 80,000 clones, with 79% occurring only once. The sequencing input was peripheral blood. The receptors derive from a woman aged 80 or over with active or convalescent COVID-19.

This clone was recorded once. The chain couples TRBV18 to TRBJ1-4; the D is unclear. V lost 6 bases and J lost 4, with 9 bases in between. Germline V gene lookup returns CDR1 KGHSH and CDR2 LQKENI. The CDR3 is 13 residues long. The CDR3 reads CASSAQLNEKLFF. For the CDR3, the DNA is TGTGCCAGCTCGGCACAGCTTAATGAAAAACTGTTTTTT.

The chain couples TRBV25-1 to TRBJ2-3; 7 positions agree with TRBD2. The V gene's germline CDR1 is MGHDK and CDR2 SYGVNS. The CDR3 extends over 17 amino acids. With 3 bases clipped from V and 5 bases from J, the junction kept 14 bases outside the gene matches. CDR3 protein: CASSEWGLAGAKDTQYF. Here the CDR3 DNA reads TGTGCCAGCAGTGAGTGGGGTTTGGCGGGAGCCAAAGATACGCAGTATTTT.

This chain joins TRBV7-9 and TRBJ1-6; no firm D call. V shed 3 bases and J shed 7 bases, with 16 bases lying between them. CDR3 length: 16 residues. Germline CDR1 and CDR2: SEHNR and FQNEAQ (reference sequence). The CDR3 DNA follows: TGTGCCAGCAGCTTGACCGGATCTGGAGGGAATTCACCCCTCCACTTT. Translated, it gives CASSLTGSGGNSPLHF.

This clone was detected a few times. The V call is TRBV2, the J call TRBJ2-7; D may be TRBD2 (6 bases). The CDR3 contains 15 residues. The germline V and J ends were trimmed by 2 bases and 2 bases, with 13 bases remaining between them. Germline values: CDR1 SNHLY, CDR2 FYNNEI. In DNA form, the CDR3 reads TGTGCCAGCAGTGAATCGGGGACTTCGACCTACGAGCAGTACTTC. Residues: CASSESGTSTYEQYF.

The chain uses TRBV19 and TRBJ2-7; TRBD1 might be the D (6 bases). V was pared by 5 bases and J by 3 bases, with 8 bases between. Germline values: CDR1 LNHDA, CDR2 SQIVND (reference sequence). This CDR3 contains 12 residues. The CDR3 nucleotides are TGTGCCAGTAGTCTGGACAGCTACGAGCAGTACTTC. Translating gives CASSLDSYEQYF.

The CDR3 nucleotides are TGTGCCAGCAGTCTCCCACCGGACTGGCACACTGAAGCTTTCTTT. Amino acid sequence: CASSLPPDWHTEAFF. The chain carries TRBV6-6 and TRBJ1-1; no clear D. V was trimmed by 5 bases and J by 3 bases, leaving 16 bases between them. CDR1 MNHNY and CDR2 SVGAGI come from the germline V gene (reference sequence). The CDR3 is 15 amino acids.

The chain links TRBV7-2 to TRBJ2-2, with 9 bases fitting TRBD2. This CDR3 spans 18 amino acids. J was trimmed by 6 bases and V by 1 base; bases with no gene match: 12. Germline V CDR1 and CDR2: SGHTA, FQGNSA. CDR3 bases: TGTGCCAGCAGCTTAGTTTCGTCCGGCGGGGGGGCCGCCGGGGAGCTGTTTTTT. This encodes CASSLVSSGGGAAGELFF. Combining the CDR3 with reference TRBV7-2 and TRBJ2-2 gives the whole variable domain GAGVSQSPSNKVTEKGKDVELRCDPISGHTALYWYRQSLGQGLEFLIYFQGNSAPDKSGLPSDRFSAERTGGSVSTLTIQRTQQEDSAVYLCASSLVSSGGGAAGELFFGEGSRLTVL.

The rearrangement joins TRBV18 to TRBJ2-7, with 7 bases matching TRBD1. Germline V gives CDR1 KGHSH, CDR2 LQKENI. This CDR3 comprises 14 residues. Trimming at V came to 3 bases and at J to 2 bases, leaving 4 bases not matched to a gene. The chain's CDR3 is CASSPDRTTYEQYF. CDR3 bases: TGTGCCAGCTCACCGGACAGGACAACCTACGAGCAGTACTTC.

CDR3 protein: CASSEWVRQDMEKLFF. In DNA, the CDR3 is TGTGCCAGCAGTGAATGGGTGCGACAGGATATGGAAAAACTGTTTTTT. The rearrangement joins TRBV25-1 to TRBJ1-4, with a tentative D call TRBD1 (6 bases). CDR1 and CDR2 (germline): MGHDK, SYGVNS. V gave up 1 base and J gave up 8 bases, with 17 bases separating them. This CDR3 spans 16 amino acids.

The V and J genes are TRBV7-9 and TRBJ2-1, with 14 bases that match TRBD2. Per germline, CDR1 SEHNR and CDR2 FQNEAQ (reference sequence). Germline trimming cut 4 bases from V and 8 bases from J; bases unmatched to any gene: 7. This CDR3 contains 16 residues. The CDR3 region has the DNA TGTGCCAGCAGCTCGACGAGACTAGCGGGAGGGCATGAGCAGTTCTTC. It is translated as CASSSTRLAGGHEQFF.

The chain combines TRBV14 with TRBJ2-7, with TRBD2 matching over 7 bases. The CDR3 runs to 16 residues. Germline lookup yields CDR1 SGHDN and CDR2 FVKESK. V trimming: 2 bases; J trimming: 1 base; junction bases outside the gene matches: 8. This CDR3 reads CASSQMSSGPSYEQYF. In DNA, the CDR3 is TGTGCCAGCAGCCAAATGAGTAGCGGGCCTTCCTACGAGCAGTACTTC.

This clone was recorded once. This sequence joins TRBV5-1 and TRBJ2-3, with TRBD2 matching over 7 bases. Looked up from germline, CDR1 is SGHRS and CDR2 is YFSETQ. This CDR3 has 14 amino acids. V shed 3 bases and J 5 bases; nucleotides not matched to a gene: 6. In nucleotides, the CDR3 is TGCGCCAGCAGCTGGAATGGGGGGGTAGATACGCAGTATTTT. It codes for CASSWNGGVDTQYF.

This sequence joins TRBV7-2 and TRBJ2-3; TRBD2 aligns across 10 bases. V dropped 4 bases and J dropped 4; count of bases not matched to a gene: 11. CDR1 is SGHTA, CDR2 FQGNSA, per germline. The CDR3 spans 17 residues. CDR3 in amino acids: CASSSSGGASRADTQYF. CDR3 sequence (DNA): TGTGCCAGCAGCTCGAGCGGGGGGGCATCGCGGGCAGATACGCAGTATTTT.

The chain joins TRBV7-2 to TRBJ2-2; no definite D call. The CDR3 extends over 13 amino acids. Between the trimmed V and J ends, which lost 2 bases and 7 bases, there was a span of 8 bases. Germline-derived CDR1 and CDR2 are SGHTA and FQGNSA. The CDR3 sequence is CASSLNRGGELFF. The CDR3 DNA reads TGTGCCAGCAGCTTAAATCGAGGCGGGGAGCTGTTTTTT.

The chain employs TRBV30 and TRBJ1-1; the match to TRBD1 covers 10 bases. CDR3 size: 12 residues. CDR1 GTSNPN and CDR2 SVGIG come from the germline V gene (reference sequence). V gave up 7 bases and J gave up 10 bases; unmatched junction bases: 9. The DNA of the CDR3 is TGTGCCTCTTCAGACAGGGGGCGAGGAGCTTTCTTT. This translates into CASSDRGRGAFF.

DNA for the CDR3: TGTGCCAGCAGTATAGCGCGAGACCCGAACACCGGGGAGCTGTTTTTT. This sequence encodes CASSIARDPNTGELFF. The chain joins TRBV2 to TRBJ2-2, with D possibly matching TRBD2 (5 bases). From germline, CDR1 is SNHLY and CDR2 FYNNEI. This CDR3 comprises 16 residues. V was pared by 5 bases and J by 0 bases, with 13 bases between.

This clone was picked up one time. The chain is built from TRBV11-3 and TRBJ2-3; TRBD2 aligns across 10 bases. With 4 bases clipped from V and 3 bases from J, the junction kept 10 bases outside the gene matches. This CDR3 spans 17 amino acids. CDR1 is SGHNT and CDR2 is YENEEA in the germline V gene. CDR3 residues: CASSSGSGGALTDTQYF. The CDR3 DNA follows: TGTGCCAGCAGCTCAGGAAGCGGGGGGGCCTTAACAGATACGCAGTATTTT.